These 25 T cell receptor beta chains share one sample of origin, sequenced in a study of cytomegalovirus exposure and HLA in healthy donors. PCR primers comprised 60 Vbeta and 13 Jbeta primers. TCRdb keeps only in-frame clones here, not all; method: immunoSEQ multiplex PCR. The sample records 90,000 to 130,000 clones, around 75% being singletons. Sequenced sample: PBMCs. Receptor source: a woman aged 25 to 45 in good health and CMV-seronegative.

This clone was recorded once. The chain combines TRBV19 with TRBJ1-5; D is unresolved. V gave up 3 bases and J gave up 7 bases, with 10 bases separating them. Germline assignment: CDR1 LNHDA and CDR2 SQIVND (reference sequence). The CDR3 loop spans 13 amino acids. CDR3: CASSIWETQPQHF. CDR3 coding DNA: TGTGCCAGTAGTATTTGGGAGACGCAGCCCCAGCATTTT.

This sequence joins TRBV30 and TRBJ1-3; no reliable D call. This CDR3 is built from 15 residues. The germline CDR1 and CDR2 sequences are GTSNPN and SVGIG (reference sequence). The ends were cut back, 0 bases at V and 0 bases at J, with 9 bases in the middle. DNA of the CDR3: TGTGCCTGGAGTGTGGTCGGTAGCTCTGGAAACACCATATATTTT. It specifies CAWSVVGSSGNTIYF.

This sequence joins TRBV6-5 and TRBJ1-6; D gene unclear. Trimming took 5 bases from V and 9 from J, leaving 14 bases between them. CDR1 and CDR2 from the germline V gene are MNHEY and SVGAGI. The CDR3 is made up of 14 amino acids. This CDR3 is CASSIPRVGSPLHF. The DNA for the CDR3 is TGTGCCAGCAGTATCCCTCGGGTGGGTTCACCCCTCCACTTT.

The gene calls are TRBV6-1 and TRBJ2-3, with a tentative D call TRBD2 (5 bases). The CDR3 contains 15 residues. V was trimmed by 7 bases and J by 4 bases, leaving 18 bases between them. Germline CDR1 MNHNS, CDR2 SASEGT. CDR3: CASTPPLEGSDTQYF. The CDR3 nucleotides read TGTGCCAGCACCCCCCCACTAGAGGGCTCAGATACGCAGTATTTT.

The CDR3 reads CASAPADTQYF. Written as DNA, the CDR3 is TGTGCCAGCGCCCCAGCAGATACGCAGTATTTT. This chain connects TRBV2 to TRBJ2-3, with unresolved D. In germline, CDR1 is SNHLY, CDR2 FYNNEI. V was cut by 8 bases and J by 4 bases, with 7 bases left in between. This CDR3 has 11 residues.

This clone was seen a handful of times. The chain has TRBV9 and TRBJ2-7, with TRBD2 matching 10 bases. The CDR3 runs to 15 residues. V shed 4 bases and J 3 bases; nucleotides not matched to a gene: 7. Germline V lookup: CDR1 SGDLS, CDR2 YYNGEE. The CDR3 is CASSPGASGGYEQYF. The CDR3 DNA follows: TGTGCCAGCAGCCCCGGGGCTAGCGGGGGCTACGAGCAGTACTTC.

This clone was recorded once. The chain couples TRBV25-1 to TRBJ2-5, with a weak D call TRBD1 (5 bases). The J call could be wrong; TRBJ2-7 is a better fit for the DNA end. The germline V gene encodes CDR1 MGHDK and CDR2 SYGVNS. The CDR3 is 13 amino acids. CDR3 DNA sequence: TGTGCCAGCAGTGTCCAGGGTATCTACGAGCAGTACTTC. Protein sequence: CASSVQGIYEQYF.

The chain combines TRBV5-6 with TRBJ2-1; D remains unclear. V gave up 1 base and J gave up 5 bases, with 7 bases separating them. Germline-derived CDR1 and CDR2 are SGHDT and YYEEEE. This CDR3 has 13 amino acids. CDR3 DNA: TGTGCCAGCAGCTTGTACGAGAACAATGAGCAGTTCTTC. It is translated as CASSLYENNEQFF.

The genes are TRBV5-1 and TRBJ1-6; TRBD1 matches 10 bases. The CDR3 extends over 16 amino acids. CDR1 is SGHRS, CDR2 YFSETQ, per germline. J gave up 6 bases and V 4 bases, and 7 bases lay outside the gene matches. CDR3 DNA sequence: TGCGCCAGCAGCATCTACCGGGACAGGGGTAATTCACCCCTCCACTTT. This codes for CASSIYRDRGNSPLHF.

This clone came up once. This sequence joins TRBV7-8 and TRBJ1-5, with 7 positions matching TRBD1. V gave up 5 bases and J gave up 0 bases; unmatched junction bases: 13. The CDR3 is 18 residues long. Per the germline V gene, CDR1 is SGHVS and CDR2 is FQNEAQ. CDR3: CASSPDRYLPYSNQPQHF. Here the CDR3 DNA reads TGTGCCAGCAGCCCGGACAGGTACCTTCCTTATAGCAATCAGCCCCAGCATTTT.

This clone has only a few counts. CDR3 sequence reads: CASRPTAGRYTF. DNA for the CDR3: TGTGCCAGCAGACCGACAGCGGGACGCTACACCTTC. The chain carries TRBV6-5 and TRBJ1-2; possible D gene TRBD1, 5 bases. V lost 6 bases and J lost 9, with 14 bases in between. Germline V lookup: CDR1 MNHEY, CDR2 SVGAGI. This CDR3 region has 12 residues.

This sequence joins TRBV27 and TRBJ1-2; D is possibly TRBD1 (5 bases). Germline CDR1 and CDR2: MNHEY and SMNVEV (reference sequence). The V end was cut by 5 bases, the J end by 3 bases, with 16 bases between. The CDR3 spans 15 residues. This chain's CDR3 is CASSLQADSHYGYTF. The CDR3 bases are TGTGCCAGCAGTCTCCAAGCTGACAGCCACTATGGCTACACCTTC.

This chain connects TRBV6-1 to TRBJ2-1, with 7 bases aligning to TRBD2. Losses at the gene ends were 2 bases for V and 2 bases for J; bases not matched to a gene: 3. Germline V lookup: CDR1 MNHNS, CDR2 SASEGT. This CDR3 region has 15 residues. CDR3 coding DNA: TGTGCCAGCAGTGAACTAAGCGGGACCTACAATGAGCAGTTCTTC. Its protein is CASSELSGTYNEQFF.

The chain couples TRBV25-1 to TRBJ1-6, with D uncertain. The CDR3 has 15 residues. The germline gives CDR1 MGHDK, CDR2 SYGVNS. With 5 bases removed from V and 5 bases from J, the gap between germline ends came to 13 bases. CDR3 residues: CASSYTGSHNSPLHF. In DNA, the CDR3 is TGTGCCAGCAGTTACACGGGATCTCATAATTCACCCCTCCACTTT.

CDR3 protein: CAWSGRDEQYF. CDR3 bases: TGTGCCTGGAGTGGGAGGGACGAGCAGTACTTC. The chain couples TRBV30 to TRBJ2-7, with D tentatively TRBD2 (6 bases). CDR1 GTSNPN and CDR2 SVGIG come from the germline V gene (reference sequence). This CDR3 is 11 amino acids long. V was cut by 1 base and J by 5 bases, with 6 bases left in between.

The chain couples TRBV27 to TRBJ2-1; 8 bases align to TRBD1. The CDR3 covers 14 residues. J lost 6 bases, V lost 5 bases, and 6 bases had no gene match. Germline V lookup: CDR1 MNHEY, CDR2 SMNVEV (reference sequence). Here the CDR3 reads CASSPRTGFNEQFF. CDR3 DNA sequence: TGTGCCAGCAGTCCAAGGACAGGGTTCAATGAGCAGTTCTTC.

The chain is built from TRBV29-1 and TRBJ2-5, with 7 bases lining up with TRBD1. This CDR3 spans 14 amino acids. V gave up 3 bases and J gave up 4 bases; unmatched junction bases: 8. Per the germline V gene, CDR1 is SQVTM and CDR2 is ANQGSEA. The CDR3 DNA reads as TGCAGCGTTGACACCGCAGGGGGTAGAGAGACCCAGTACTTC. This translates into CSVDTAGGRETQYF.

The rearrangement joins TRBV30 to TRBJ2-4; 9 bases map to TRBD1. The CDR3 runs 17 residues. The germline V gene encodes CDR1 GTSNPN and CDR2 SVGIG (reference sequence). V dropped 2 bases and J dropped 3; count of bases not matched to a gene: 11. As DNA, the CDR3 is TGTGCCTGGAGTAGAGTAACAGGGGGCGCGGGCAAAAACATTCAGTACTTC. This gives the protein CAWSRVTGGAGKNIQYF. The whole variable domain, remainder taken from reference TRBV30 and TRBJ2-4, is SQTIHQWPATLVQPVGSPLSLECTVEGTSNPNLYWYRQAAGRGLQLLFYSVGIGQISSEVPQNLSASRPQDRQFILSSKKLLLSDSGFYLCAWSRVTGGAGKNIQYFGAGTRLSVL.

A remark on this clone: This CDR3 is also generated by other DNA sequences in the sample. The rearrangement joins TRBV5-1 to TRBJ1-1, with 7 bases aligning to TRBD1. Per the germline V gene, CDR1 is SGHRS and CDR2 is YFSETQ. The CDR3 has 12 amino acids. V lost 2 bases, J lost 5 bases, and 0 bases stayed unmatched. CDR3 amino acids: CASSLQGTEAFF. CDR3 nucleotide sequence: TGCGCCAGCAGCTTACAGGGGACTGAAGCTTTCTTT. The variable domain in full, with the rest retrieved from reference TRBV5-1 and TRBJ1-1, is KAGVTQTPRYLIKTRGQQVTLSCSPISGHRSVSWYQQTPGQGLQFLFEYFSETQRNKGNFPGRFSGRQFSNSRSEMNVSTLELGDSALYLCASSLQGTEAFFGQGTRLTVV.

The genes are TRBV5-8 and TRBJ1-2; D is unclear. Trimming cost V 1 base and J 3 bases, with 7 bases left between them. Per germline, CDR1 SGHTS and CDR2 YDEGEE. This CDR3 is built from 13 residues. The CDR3 coding sequence is TGTGCCAGCAGCTTGTGGTCAGACTATGGCTACACCTTC. It specifies CASSLWSDYGYTF.

The V gene is TRBV10-2, the J gene TRBJ1-2; possibly TRBD1 for D (5 bases). Germline assignment: CDR1 WSHSY and CDR2 SAAADI. V lost 5 bases and J 1 base, leaving 14 bases between the germline ends. This CDR3 has 15 residues. The CDR3 DNA reads TGCGCCAGCAGTCCCACTCTAAGGGGTAACTATGGCTACACCTTC. Its translation: CASSPTLRGNYGYTF.

This chain links TRBV7-9 with TRBJ1-2, with 7 positions matching TRBD1. Trimming removed 5 bases from V and 2 bases from J; junction bases left unmatched: 5. The germline gives CDR1 SEHNR, CDR2 FQNEAQ (reference sequence). The CDR3 spans 14 residues. The CDR3 DNA sequence: TGTGCCAGCAGCCCCGGGACAGCCAACTATGGCTACACCTTC. Translating gives CASSPGTANYGYTF. Together with reference TRBV7-9 and TRBJ1-2, the CDR3 gives the full variable domain: DTGVSQNPRHKITKRGQNVTFRCDPISEHNRLYWYRQTLGQGPEFLTYFQNEAQLEKSRLLSDRFSAERPKGSFSTLEIQRTEQGDSAMYLCASSPGTANYGYTFGSGTRLTVV.

The sample holds a few counts of this clone. CDR3 region: CASSLRQGPGGNTEAFF. The CDR3 nucleotides read TGTGCCAGCTCCCTCCGTCAAGGTCCAGGGGGGAACACTGAAGCTTTCTTT. The chain links TRBV18 to TRBJ1-1; 7 bases align to TRBD1. CDR1 KGHSH and CDR2 LQKENI come from the germline V gene. V gave up 6 bases and J gave up 1 base; unmatched junction bases: 14. This CDR3 is built from 17 residues.

The rearrangement links TRBV10-1 to TRBJ2-1, with a tentative D call TRBD2 (5 bases). Germline CDR1 and CDR2: WNHNN and SYGVQD (reference sequence). This CDR3 is built from 14 residues. Trimming shortened V by 3 bases and J by 8 bases, and 14 bases separated the two germline ends. DNA for the CDR3: TGCGCCAGCAGTGACCCTCGGGGTCGAGATGAGCAGTTCTTC. Protein product: CASSDPRGRDEQFF.

This clone was seen a single time. The V gene is TRBV9, the J gene TRBJ1-3; D ambiguous. Germline CDR1 and CDR2: SGDLS and YYNGEE. Trimming stripped 3 bases from V and 0 bases from J, with 10 bases between. This CDR3 is 15 amino acids long. CDR3 residues: CASSARGYSGNTIYF. CDR3 bases: TGTGCCAGCAGCGCCCGAGGCTACTCTGGAAACACCATATATTTT.